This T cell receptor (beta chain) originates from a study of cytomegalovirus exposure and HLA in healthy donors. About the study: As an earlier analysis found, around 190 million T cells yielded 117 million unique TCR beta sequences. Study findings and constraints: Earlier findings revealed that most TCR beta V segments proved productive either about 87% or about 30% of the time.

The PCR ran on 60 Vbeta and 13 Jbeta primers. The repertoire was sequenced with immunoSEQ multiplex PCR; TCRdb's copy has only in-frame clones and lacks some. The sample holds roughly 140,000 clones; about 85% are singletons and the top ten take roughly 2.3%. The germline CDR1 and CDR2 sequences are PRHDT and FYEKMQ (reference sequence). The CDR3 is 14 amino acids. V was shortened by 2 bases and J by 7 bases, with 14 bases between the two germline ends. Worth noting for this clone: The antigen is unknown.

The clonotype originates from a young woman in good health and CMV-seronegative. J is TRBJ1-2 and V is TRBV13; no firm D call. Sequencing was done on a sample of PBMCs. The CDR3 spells CASSLSNRLLGYTF. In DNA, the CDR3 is TGTGCCAGCAGCTTATCAAACCGCTTACTTGGCTACACCTTC.